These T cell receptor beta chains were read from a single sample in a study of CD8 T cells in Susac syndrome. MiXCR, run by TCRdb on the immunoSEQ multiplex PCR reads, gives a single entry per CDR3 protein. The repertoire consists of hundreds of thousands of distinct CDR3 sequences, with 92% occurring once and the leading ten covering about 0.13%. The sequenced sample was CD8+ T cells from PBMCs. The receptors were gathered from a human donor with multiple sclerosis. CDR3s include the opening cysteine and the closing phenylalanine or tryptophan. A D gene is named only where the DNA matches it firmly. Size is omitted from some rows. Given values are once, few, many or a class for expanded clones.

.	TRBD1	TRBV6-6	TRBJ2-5	TGTGCCAGCAGTAATATGGACAGGGATGGGCAAGAGACCCAGTACTTC	CASSNMDRDGQETQYF
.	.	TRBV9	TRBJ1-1	TGTGCCAGCAGCGTAGTACAGGTCACCACTGAAGCTTTCTTT	CASSVVQVTTEAFF
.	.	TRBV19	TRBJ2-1	TGTGCCACTTCCCTCACCAGCGGGCCAGCTAGTGCCGAGCAGTTCTTC	CATSLTSGPASAEQFF
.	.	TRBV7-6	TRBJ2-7	TGTGCCAGCAGCCCCCTCGGGGCTCGCGAGCAGTACTTC	CASSPLGAREQYF
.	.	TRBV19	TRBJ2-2	TGTGCCAGTAGTGATCCGCTAGGGAGAACGCCCGGGGAGCTGTTTTTT	CASSDPLGRTPGELFF
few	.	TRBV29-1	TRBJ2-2	TGCAGCGTTGGGAATTATCGAACCGGGGAGCTGTTTTTT	CSVGNYRTGELFF
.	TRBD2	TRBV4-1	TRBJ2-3	TGCGCCAGCAGCCGACTAGCGGGGGATAGCACAGATACGCAGTATTTT	CASSRLAGDSTDTQYF
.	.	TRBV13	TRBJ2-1	TGTGCCAGCAGCTTAGAGGTCGGTAAGCACAATGAGCAGTTCTTC	CASSLEVGKHNEQFF
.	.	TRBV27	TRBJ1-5	TGTGCCAGCAGACCTGGGGTTAGCAATCAGCCCCAGCATTTT	CASRPGVSNQPQHF
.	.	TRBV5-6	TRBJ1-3	TGTGCCAGCAGCCCCCAGGCGAGCTCTGGAAACACCATATATTTT	CASSPQASSGNTIYF
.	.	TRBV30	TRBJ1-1	TGTGCCTGGACCTTACTAGAGGGGCCGCCTACTGAAGCTTTCTTT	CAWTLLEGPPTEAFF
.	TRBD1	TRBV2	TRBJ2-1	TGTGCCAGCACCCTACTTGGACAGGGAGCCCCCAATGAGCAGTTCTTC	CASTLLGQGAPNEQFF
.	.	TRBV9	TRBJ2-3	TGTGCCAGCAGCGTAGGGGTCACAGATACGCAGTATTTT	CASSVGVTDTQYF
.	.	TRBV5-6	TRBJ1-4	TGTGCCAGCAGCTTAAATCCCGACCTGAATCTGCTGTTTTTT	CASSLNPDLNLLFF
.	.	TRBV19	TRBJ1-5	TGTGCCAGTAGTTGGGACATTTATAGCAATCAGCCCCAGCATTTT	CASSWDIYSNQPQHF
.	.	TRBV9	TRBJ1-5	TGTGCCAGCAGCGTAGGGGTGAGCAATCAGCCCCAGCATTTT	CASSVGVSNQPQHF
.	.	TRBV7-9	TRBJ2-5	TGTGCCAGCAGCTTACCCTACGGGACAGAGACCCAGTACTTC	CASSLPYGTETQYF
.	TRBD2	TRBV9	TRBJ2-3	TGTGCCAGCAGCGTAGGGGGACTAGGATTAGATACGCAGTATTTT	CASSVGGLGLDTQYF
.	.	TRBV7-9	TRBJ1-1	TGTGCCAGCAGCCCGGGACGGGTCACTGAAGCTTTCTTT	CASSPGRVTEAFF
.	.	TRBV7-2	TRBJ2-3	TGTGCCAGCAGCTTCCCGGGGGGCCCAAGCACAGATACGCAGTATTTT	CASSFPGGPSTDTQYF
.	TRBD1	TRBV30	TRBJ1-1	TGTGCCTGGGAGACAGGGGGCGGCACTGAAGCTTTCTTT	CAWETGGGTEAFF
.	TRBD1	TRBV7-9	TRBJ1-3	TGTGCCACATATCAGGGGGCTGTCTCTGGAAACACCATATATTTT	CATYQGAVSGNTIYF
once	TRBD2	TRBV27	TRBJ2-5	TGTGCCAGCAGTTTGACTAGCGGGGACGAGACCCAGTACTTC	CASSLTSGDETQYF
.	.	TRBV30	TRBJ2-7	TGTGCCTGGAGGGTTGGCCTCTACGAGCAGTACTTC	CAWRVGLYEQYF